Presented here are 32 T cell receptor beta chains from one specimen sequenced in a study of shared clonotypes between healthy human individuals (dated by TCRdb to about 2020). The protocol used for the library was the immunoSEQ multiplex PCR assay. TCRdb took this table from immuneACCESS and kept in-frame rearrangements with V and J called. Such tables lack part of the clones; where checked against another copy, unresolved V genes explain under half of the gap, and the rest is unexplained. The table for this sample lists approximately 320,000 clones; about nine tenths of them were counted only once. The top ten constitute around 15% of the sample. The specimen was memory CD8+ T cells sorted from blood. The sample's cell subset or site label, in plain terms: CD45RO+ cells pooled with CCR7-negative TemRA cells. The receptor set was obtained from a man between 18 and 35 years old in good health.

Remarks on this clone: The sample contains more than one DNA sequence encoding this CDR3. This chain connects TRBV5-4 to TRBJ2-7, with TRBD1 identical over 9 bases. Germline lookup yields CDR1 SGHNT and CDR2 YYREEE (reference sequence). CDR3 size: 15 residues. With V trimmed by 4 bases and J by 0 bases, 5 bases remained unmatched. The CDR3 DNA is TGTGCCAGCAGCCTAGGACAGGGGAGCTCCTACGAGCAGTACTTC. The encoded protein is CASSLGQGSSYEQYF.

This rearrangement joins TRBV10-1 to TRBJ2-1; the D is unclear. Between the trimmed V and J ends, which lost 0 bases and 5 bases, there was a span of 11 bases. Germline V gene data show CDR1 as WNHNN and CDR2 as SYGVQD (reference sequence). CDR3 length equals 15 residues. CDR3: CASSESSIIHNEQFF. The CDR3 DNA sequence: TGCGCCAGCAGTGAGTCCAGTATTATTCACAATGAGCAGTTCTTC.

V gene TRBV7-9 combines with J gene TRBJ2-7, with 8 bases matching TRBD1. Germline V gene data show CDR1 as SEHNR and CDR2 as FQNEAQ (reference sequence). This CDR3 is 14 amino acids long. V shed 6 bases, J shed 2 bases, and the junction held 6 bases outside the gene matches. The CDR3 here is CASSSGTGAYEQYF. The DNA of the CDR3 is TGTGCCAGCAGTTCCGGGACAGGCGCCTACGAGCAGTACTTC. Full variable domain (outside the CDR3, taken from reference TRBV7-9 and TRBJ2-7): DTGVSQNPRHKITKRGQNVTFRCDPISEHNRLYWYRQTLGQGPEFLTYFQNEAQLEKSRLLSDRFSAERPKGSFSTLEIQRTEQGDSAMYLCASSSGTGAYEQYFGPGTRLTVT.

This chain joins TRBV13 and TRBJ2-1, with TRBD2 matching 16 bases. Looked up from germline, CDR1 is PRHDT and CDR2 is FYEKMQ (reference sequence). Losses at the gene ends were 5 bases for V and 6 bases for J; bases not matched to a gene: 13. CDR3 length equals 19 residues. The CDR3 bases are TGTGCCAGCAGCAAAGACCGGGGACTAGCGGGAGGGCCCGTCAATGAGCAGTTCTTC. It is translated as CASSKDRGLAGGPVNEQFF.

V is TRBV9 and J is TRBJ2-3; 14 nucleotides agree with TRBD2. V gave up 2 bases and J gave up 2 bases; unmatched junction bases: 4. CDR1 and CDR2 (germline): SGDLS, YYNGEE. This CDR3 is built from 17 residues. CDR3 DNA sequence: TGTGCCAGCAGCGTGGGGACTAGCGGGGGCCTCACAGATACGCAGTATTTT. Encoded protein: CASSVGTSGGLTDTQYF.

On this clone itself: A much larger clone sits a single nucleotide away, making a read error possible. The rearrangement uses TRBV7-2 and TRBJ2-7, with 15 positions matching TRBD2. This CDR3 has 15 amino acids. Germline V gene data show CDR1 as SGHTA and CDR2 as FQGNSA. V shed 4 bases and J 3 bases; nucleotides not matched to a gene: 1. The CDR3 DNA is TGTGCCAGCAGCTGGGGACTAGCGGGGGGCTACGAGCAGTACTTC. Translated: CASSWGLAGGYEQYF.

This clone has only one observation. CDR3 amino acids: CASSSPGLEGNIQYF. In DNA, the CDR3 is TGTGCCAGCAGCTCCCCCGGTCTCGAGGGGAACATTCAGTACTTC. This chain joins TRBV7-2 and TRBJ2-4; TRBD1 or TRBD2 may be the D gene (5 bases each). The CDR3 covers 15 residues. Germline lookup yields CDR1 SGHTA and CDR2 FQGNSA. Trimming removed 4 bases at V and 7 bases at J, with 17 bases between.

This rearrangement joins TRBV28 to TRBJ1-6, with 10 positions matching TRBD1. The CDR3 spans 15 residues. Trimming at V came to 6 bases and at J to 14 bases, leaving 13 bases not matched to a gene. Germline V CDR1 and CDR2: MDHEN, SYDVKM. CDR3 coding DNA: TGTGCCAGCAGCTTACCGCCGGACAGGGGGTTCACCCTCCACTTT. It specifies CASSLPPDRGFTLHF.

V usage is TRBV21-1 and J usage is TRBJ2-1; the table's TRBD2 call for D was not verified on the DNA. TRBV21-1 is designated a pseudogene. The CDR3 extends over 16 amino acids. CDR3 amino acids: CASSKEVAGGVHEQFF. CDR3 nucleotides: TGTGCCAGCAGCAAAGAGGTAGCGGGAGGGGTCCATGAGCAGTTCTTC.

The chain recombines TRBV9 with TRBJ2-2, with 11 bases matching TRBD2. V lost 0 bases to trimming and J lost 7 bases; unmatched junction nucleotides: 8. The germline gives CDR1 SGDLS, CDR2 YYNGEE. The CDR3 runs to 17 residues. CDR3 amino acids: CASSVGLAGGWSGELFF. Written as DNA, the CDR3 is TGTGCCAGCAGCGTAGGGCTAGCGGGAGGATGGAGCGGGGAGCTGTTTTTT.

The chain is built from TRBV11-2 and TRBJ2-1; 8 bases align to TRBD2. The CDR3 contains 16 residues. Germline V gives CDR1 SGHAT, CDR2 FQNNGV. V was clipped by 1 base and J by 4 bases; unmatched bases: 6. The CDR3 loop is CASSLVFGGAYNEQFF. CDR3 nucleotide sequence: TGTGCCAGCAGCTTAGTGTTCGGGGGGGCTTACAATGAGCAGTTCTTC.

This chain uses TRBV7-9 with TRBJ2-7; D uncertain. In germline, CDR1 is SEHNR, CDR2 FQNEAQ (reference sequence). Trimming shortened V by 5 bases and J by 2 bases, and 4 bases separated the two germline ends. The CDR3 runs to 11 residues. In DNA, the CDR3 is TGTGCCAGCAGCAAGACCTACGAGCAGTACTTC. This encodes CASSKTYEQYF.

The CDR3 protein is CASSLEGPRGQPQHF. CDR3 DNA: TGTGCCAGCAGCTTAGAAGGCCCCAGGGGCCAGCCCCAGCATTTT. V and J are TRBV7-9 and TRBJ1-5; D might be TRBD1 (6 bases). The CDR3 is 15 amino acids. The germline CDR1 and CDR2 sequences are SEHNR and FQNEAQ (reference sequence). V lost 1 base and J lost 7, with 14 bases in between.

The chain uses TRBV6-4 and TRBJ1-2; D is possibly TRBD1 (6 bases). CDR1 and CDR2 (germline): MRHNA, SNTAGT. Between the trimmed V and J ends, which lost 0 bases and 4 bases, there was a span of 21 bases. The CDR3 loop spans 18 amino acids. CDR3 in amino acids: CASSDSSPDSPGPYGYTF. The CDR3 nucleotides are TGTGCCAGCAGTGACTCAAGTCCGGACAGCCCTGGCCCCTATGGCTACACCTTC.

The V and J genes are TRBV6-1 and TRBJ2-6; D not resolved. Germline V gene data show CDR1 as MNHNS and CDR2 as SASEGT. The CDR3 contains 16 residues. Trimming stripped 1 base from V and 1 base from J, with 8 bases between. CDR3 loop: CASSEGTVSGANVLTF. The DNA for the CDR3 is TGTGCCAGCAGTGAAGGAACGGTGTCTGGGGCCAACGTCCTGACTTTC.

V usage is TRBV5-6 and J usage is TRBJ1-4; a possible D gene is TRBD1 (5 bases). Germline CDR1 reads SGHDT; CDR2 reads YYEEEE. Trimming shortened V by 7 bases and J by 5 bases, and 15 bases separated the two germline ends. The CDR3 is made up of 14 amino acids. The CDR3 is CASSGWDPNEKLFF. The CDR3 DNA sequence: TGTGCCAGCTCCGGCTGGGACCCGAATGAAAAACTGTTTTTT.

This clone came up a few times. The rearrangement links TRBV27 to TRBJ1-6; D gene unclear. The germline V and J ends were trimmed by 7 bases and 10 bases, with 11 bases remaining between them. The germline gives CDR1 MNHEY, CDR2 SMNVEV (reference sequence). This CDR3 has 12 residues. The chain's CDR3 is CASTSGSSPLHF. CDR3 nucleotide sequence: TGTGCCAGCACCTCTGGATCCTCACCCCTCCACTTT.

The chain joins TRBV7-9 to TRBJ2-1; TRBD2 matches at 11 bases. V shed 3 bases and J 7 bases; nucleotides not matched to a gene: 5. CDR1 and CDR2 from the germline V gene are SEHNR and FQNEAQ (reference sequence). The CDR3 is 15 residues long. The CDR3 nucleotides are TGTGCCAGCAGCTTCACTAGCGGGAGTTGGAATGAGCAGTTCTTC. This gives the protein CASSFTSGSWNEQFF.

The chain links TRBV7-9 to TRBJ2-5; D uncertain. Trimming removed 5 bases from V and 1 base from J, with 2 bases in between. The CDR3 is 11 residues long. Germline CDR1 reads SEHNR; CDR2 reads FQNEAQ (reference sequence). The chain's CDR3 is CASSIQETQYF. The CDR3 nucleotides read TGTGCCAGCAGCATCCAAGAGACCCAGTACTTC. Variable domain in full (rest from reference TRBV7-9 and TRBJ2-5): DTGVSQNPRHKITKRGQNVTFRCDPISEHNRLYWYRQTLGQGPEFLTYFQNEAQLEKSRLLSDRFSAERPKGSFSTLEIQRTEQGDSAMYLCASSIQETQYFGPGTRLLVL.

This clone was observed a single time. The V and J genes are TRBV10-3 and TRBJ1-2; a possible D gene is TRBD1 (6 bases). CDR1 and CDR2 from the germline V gene are ENHRY and SYGVKD. Trimming took off 7 bases at V and 4 bases at J, with 10 bases between the two ends. The length of the CDR3 is 12 residues. The DNA of the CDR3 is TGTGCCATCATGGGGGCCGGCTATGGCTACACCTTC. Translated: CAIMGAGYGYTF.

This clone appeared a single time. A much larger clone is a single base away; this may be a read error. CDR3 amino acids: CGWETGTGDSYEQYF. CDR3 bases: TGTGGCTGGGAAACCGGGACAGGGGACTCCTACGAGCAGTACTTC. The rearrangement uses TRBV30 and TRBJ2-7; 10 bases match TRBD1. CDR1 and CDR2 from the germline V gene are GTSNPN and SVGIG (reference sequence). CDR3 length: 15 residues.

This clone was seen a few times. The CDR3 sequence: CASTAGGGSPLHF. CDR3 sequence (DNA): TGTGCCAGCACGGCAGGGGGCGGTTCACCCCTCCACTTT. This rearrangement joins TRBV27 to TRBJ1-6; 8 bases match TRBD1. Germline CDR1 and CDR2: MNHEY and SMNVEV (reference sequence). Trimming cost V 7 bases and J 9 bases; bases outside gene matches: 5. The length of the CDR3 is 13 residues.

The chain recombines TRBV7-2 with TRBJ2-7, with 7 bases lining up with TRBD2. The CDR3 has 14 amino acids. Looked up from germline, CDR1 is SGHTA and CDR2 is FQGNSA. Germline trimming cut 1 base from V and 3 bases from J; bases unmatched to any gene: 3. The CDR3 sequence is CASSLGLAVYEQYF. The DNA for the CDR3 is TGTGCCAGCAGCTTAGGGCTAGCGGTCTACGAGCAGTACTTC.

The gene calls are TRBV4-3 and TRBJ1-2; TRBD1 might be the D (6 bases). Germline assignment: CDR1 LGHNA and CDR2 YSLEER. The CDR3 is made up of 14 amino acids. The ends were cut back, 4 bases at V and 5 bases at J, with 14 bases in the middle. CDR3 coding DNA: TGCGCCAGCAGCCCCCGAGGGGGACGGTATGGCTACACCTTC. It encodes CASSPRGGRYGYTF.

The V call is TRBV28, the J call TRBJ1-2, with 8 nucleotides matching TRBD1. The J segment lost 4 bases and the V segment lost 6 bases, leaving 4 bases of the junction unmatched. Germline V CDR1 and CDR2: MDHEN, SYDVKM. The CDR3 sequence is 13 residues long. The CDR3 region is CASSPDRVYGYTF. CDR3 bases: TGTGCCAGCAGCCCGGACAGGGTCTATGGCTACACCTTC.

The gene calls are TRBV19 and TRBJ2-7; 7 bases match TRBD1. The J segment lost 6 bases and the V segment lost 4 bases, leaving 6 bases of the junction unmatched. The CDR3 spans 13 residues. CDR1 and CDR2 from the germline V gene are LNHDA and SQIVND (reference sequence). CDR3 protein: CASSTGTVREQYF. CDR3 DNA: TGTGCCAGTAGTACCGGGACAGTACGCGAGCAGTACTTC.

This chain uses TRBV5-4 with TRBJ1-2; the D is unclear. V was shortened by 4 bases and J by 11 bases, with 15 bases between the two germline ends. The CDR3 has 12 residues. Germline lookup yields CDR1 SGHNT and CDR2 YYREEE (reference sequence). The CDR3 nucleotides read TGTGCCAGCAGCGTGACCGGGATGTGGTACACCTTC. This translates into CASSVTGMWYTF.

The chain is built from TRBV27 and TRBJ2-3, with D unclear. V was cut by 8 bases and J by 10 bases, with 13 bases left in between. The CDR3 has 11 amino acids. Germline loops: CDR1 MNHEY, CDR2 SMNVEV (reference sequence). CDR3 coding DNA: TGTGCCAGCGGAACGGCCAGTCCGCAGTATTTT. This gives the protein CASGTASPQYF.

This clone was detected a few times. This chain joins TRBV7-9 and TRBJ2-1; D not resolved. Trimming took 3 bases from V and 9 from J, leaving 15 bases between them. Per the germline V gene, CDR1 is SEHNR and CDR2 is FQNEAQ (reference sequence). The CDR3 is 14 amino acids. For the CDR3, the DNA is TGTGCCAGCAGCTTCGGGCTAGGTCTTAGTGAGCAGTTCTTC. Protein: CASSFGLGLSEQFF.

V is TRBV7-6 and J is TRBJ2-1; 11 bases are a match to TRBD2. This CDR3 region has 16 residues. Germline assignment: CDR1 SGHVS and CDR2 FNYEAQ. V dropped 7 bases and J dropped 6; count of bases not matched to a gene: 11. As DNA, the CDR3 is TGTGCCAGCACCCATGACCTAGCGGGAGGAGGCAATGAGCAGTTCTTC. Protein: CASTHDLAGGGNEQFF.

The rearrangement uses TRBV10-1 and TRBJ2-1, with 8 nucleotides matching TRBD1. V was clipped by 3 bases and J by 0 bases; unmatched bases: 4. Germline CDR1 reads WNHNN; CDR2 reads SYGVQD (reference sequence). This CDR3 comprises 16 residues. The CDR3 loop reads CASSDGGTGSYNEQFF. For the CDR3, the DNA is TGCGCCAGCAGTGACGGAGGGACAGGCTCCTACAATGAGCAGTTCTTC.

This clone has a single count. This sequence joins TRBV5-1 and TRBJ2-6; D is unclear. Germline CDR1 SGHRS, CDR2 YFSETQ. The V gene lost 1 base and the J gene lost 0 bases, with 5 bases spanning the gap. The CDR3 contains 15 residues. The CDR3 sequence: CASSLTSSGANVLTF. The CDR3 nucleotides read TGCGCCAGCAGCTTGACCTCCTCTGGGGCCAACGTCCTGACTTTC. Full variable domain (rest looked up from reference TRBV5-1 and TRBJ2-6): KAGVTQTPRYLIKTRGQQVTLSCSPISGHRSVSWYQQTPGQGLQFLFEYFSETQRNKGNFPGRFSGRQFSNSRSEMNVSTLELGDSALYLCASSLTSSGANVLTFGAGSRLTVL.